This T cell receptor beta chain originates from a study of blood T cell repertoires in COVID-19. Overall study: T cells, B-cell-depleted T cells, or PBMCs supplied cDNA or gDNA.

The germline gives CDR1 SGHDN, CDR2 FVKESK. This CDR3 is 17 amino acids long. Between the trimmed V and J ends, which lost 3 bases and 1 base, there was a span of 17 bases. Study processing details: Reference gene primer amplification gave estimated nucleated cell counts. Clones were sequenced by immunoSEQ multiplex PCR, and TCRdb holds only the in-frame ones, with some missing. V and J calls and clone size come straight from that table; D and trimming were deduced from the DNA. The sample records roughly 300,000 clones, 75% to 90% being singletons. The receptor was isolated from a woman in her thirties or forties who had recovered from COVID-19. Specimen: peripheral blood. The chain has TRBV14 and TRBJ2-3; D is undetermined. The CDR3 loop is CASSHKVDSGGTDTQYF. In DNA form, the CDR3 reads TGTGCCAGCAGCCACAAAGTAGACTCCGGCGGCACAGATACGCAGTATTTT.